This T cell receptor (beta chain) was obtained from a study of memory CD4+ T cells and cytomegalovirus serostatus. Overall study findings and caveats: The CMV-associated TCR signature appears largely within the CD4+ memory repertoire. A US-trained random forest predicted CMV serostatus with median AUC roughly 0.9.

Turning to this clone: Its antigen remains unknown.

The sort gate was single viable CD3+CD4+CD8-CD45RO+ cells for memory CD4+ T cells. Donors' CMV status reflects serum IgG against pp150, pp28, p38, p52. CDR1 is MGHRA and CDR2 is YSYEKL in the germline V gene. The CDR3 has 16 residues. Trimming left V 1 base short and J 6 bases short, with 19 bases between. Sequenced by immunoSEQ multiplex PCR; TCRdb stores in-frame clones only, minus some. The sample lists about 92,000 clones, approximately 80% occurring once. The chain joins TRBV4-1 to TRBJ2-7; TRBD2 is a possible D gene (5 bases). This receptor was taken from an adult in good health and CMV-seropositive. Sequencing was carried out using memory CD4+ T cells from blood. CDR3 DNA sequence: TGCGCCAGCAGCCAAGCGGACGGGATTCCCTCTGGCGAGCAGTACTTC. This encodes CASSQADGIPSGEQYF.